This TCR beta chain came from a study of cytomegalovirus exposure and HLA in healthy donors. Broader study findings: A later analysis linked 15,000 to 20,000 TCR beta sequences to HLA alleles at 0.05 false discovery rate.

The CDR3 extends over 13 amino acids. In germline, CDR1 is SGHTA, CDR2 FQGNSA. Trimming removed 5 bases from V and 1 base from J, with 8 bases in between. Regarding this clone: The antigen remains unidentified.

PCR was performed using 60 Vbeta and 13 Jbeta primers. Authors' methods: Unique TCR beta chains numbered roughly 80 million in a later analysis, with around 10 million shared. Measured with immunoSEQ multiplex PCR; TCRdb has only the in-frame clones, and not every one. V, J and clone size are taken as reported in that table, and D and trimming were inferred from the DNA itself. The sample shows about 210,000 clones, and roughly 0.89% sits with its ten largest clones. This TCR derives from a woman aged 30 to 39 in good health and CMV-seropositive. This chain links TRBV7-2 with TRBJ1-1; D gene unclear. The specimen was PBMCs. CDR3 residues: CASSPQANTEAFF. For the CDR3, the DNA is TGTGCCAGCAGCCCTCAGGCGAACACTGAAGCTTTCTTT.